The 29 T cell receptor beta chains reported below all come from one sample, sequenced in a study of blood T cells in healthy people across ages (dated by TCRdb to the mid-2010s). The library was produced with 5' RACE. The run used an Illumina HiSeq 2500. A second PCR of about 6 to 12 cycles was performed with a sample-barcoded 5' primer and a J-beta primer mix. TCRdb reprocessed the public reads (quality trimming at Q25 with fastp, clone calling with MiXCR) and kept in-frame beta chains. Rows are combined by CDR3 protein, so each entry shows the most common genes and DNA. Present in this sample are about 830,000 distinct CDR3 sequences, roughly 50% of which were seen just once. The ten largest clones take up approximately 21% of the sample. The specimen was blood. Receptors originate from a man aged 25 to 40 in good health.

This clonotype was observed a single time. The rearrangement uses TRBV20-1 and TRBJ2-1, with 8 nucleotides matching TRBD1. The trim removed 7 bases at V and 5 bases at J, leaving 10 bases unmatched. Germline CDR1 and CDR2: DFQATT and SNEGSKA (reference sequence). The length of the CDR3 is 14 residues. Written as DNA, the CDR3 is TGCAGTGTTTCCGGACAGGGAAGGGACAATGAGCAGTTCTTC. Residues: CSVSGQGRDNEQFF.

The chain uses TRBV7-9 and TRBJ2-7; D might be TRBD2 (6 bases). Per the germline V gene, CDR1 is SEHNR and CDR2 is FQNEAQ (reference sequence). The CDR3 has 17 amino acids. V was trimmed by 2 bases and J by 1 base, leaving 18 bases between them. The CDR3 is CASSLPPSRRGSYEQYF. In DNA form, the CDR3 reads TGTGCCAGCAGCTTACCTCCGTCTAGGAGGGGATCCTACGAGCAGTACTTC.

This clonotype appeared a few times. The V and J genes are TRBV7-8 and TRBJ2-6, with D hard to call. Trimming stripped 5 bases from V and 0 bases from J, with 11 bases between. Per germline, CDR1 SGHVS and CDR2 FQNEAQ. CDR3 length: 16 residues. DNA for the CDR3: TGTGCCAGCAGCCGAGAAGTGAACTCTGGGGCCAACGTCCTGACTTTC. Amino acid sequence: CASSREVNSGANVLTF. Full variable domain (rest looked up from reference TRBV7-8 and TRBJ2-6): GAGVSQSPRYKVAKRGQDVALRCDPISGHVSLFWYQQALGQGPEFLTYFQNEAQLDKSGLPSDRFFAERPEGSVSTLKIQRTQQEDSAVYLCASSREVNSGANVLTFGAGSRLTVL.

The J gene is TRBJ1-2, the V gene TRBV12-3 or TRBV12-4; a possible D gene is TRBD1 (6 bases). V dropped 6 bases and J dropped 3 bases, with 14 bases sitting between them. The CDR3 has 14 residues. The CDR3 DNA reads as TGTGCCAGCAGCGGGACAACGGCTGACTATGGCTACACCTTC. Its protein is CASSGTTADYGYTF.

The gene calls are TRBV5-1 and TRBJ2-7, with D possibly being TRBD1 (7 bases). CDR3 length: 14 residues. V was cut by 4 bases and J by 5 bases, with 16 bases left in between. Germline CDR1 and CDR2: SGHRS and YFSETQ. The CDR3 DNA reads as TGCGCCAGCAGCCGCGGGGACAGTCCGAACGAGCAGTACTTC. Protein: CASSRGDSPNEQYF.

The chain is built from TRBV9 and TRBJ2-7; TRBD2 agrees at 11 bases. The end of the DNA aligns better with TRBJ2-5, so the J call may be wrong. Germline V gives CDR1 SGDLS, CDR2 YYNGEE. The CDR3 contains 16 residues. CDR3 residues: CASSARGTSGKGTQYF. CDR3 coding DNA: TGTGCCAGCAGCGCCCGAGGGACTAGCGGTAAAGGGACCCAGTACTTC.

The V call is TRBV7-2, the J call TRBJ2-5, with TRBD2 matching over 11 bases. This CDR3 comprises 16 residues. V lost 4 bases and J lost 5; bases outside the gene matches: 9. The germline CDR1 and CDR2 sequences are SGHTA and FQGNSA. CDR3 DNA: TGTGCCAGCAGCTCCAGACTAGCGGGGACCGGGGAGACCCAGTACTTC. Translated: CASSSRLAGTGETQYF. The entire variable domain, with the rest obtained from reference TRBV7-2 and TRBJ2-5, is as follows: GAGVSQSPSNKVTEKGKDVELRCDPISGHTALYWYRQSLGQGLEFLIYFQGNSAPDKSGLPSDRFSAERTGGSVSTLTIQRTQQEDSAVYLCASSSRLAGTGETQYFGPGTRLLVL.

This clonotype has only a few counts. This chain connects TRBV27 to TRBJ1-2, with unresolved D. The V end lost 0 bases, the J end lost 7 bases, and 9 bases lay between the germline ends. Germline lookup yields CDR1 MNHEY and CDR2 SMNVEV (reference sequence). CDR3 length: 13 residues. The CDR3 region is CASSLSAFSGYTF. The CDR3 nucleotides read TGTGCCAGCAGTTTATCGGCGTTCTCTGGCTACACCTTC.

This sequence joins TRBV29-1 and TRBJ2-7, with TRBD2 identical over 9 bases. Germline CDR1 is SQVTM and CDR2 is ANQGSEA. The CDR3 has 14 residues. The V gene end was trimmed by 7 bases and the J gene end by 5 bases; junction bases not matched to a gene: 12. The CDR3: CSAKGLAGHDEQYF. CDR3 nucleotides: TGCAGCGCCAAGGGGCTAGCGGGACACGACGAGCAGTACTTC.

The chain carries TRBV4-2 and TRBJ2-1; 8 bases agree with TRBD2. Germline CDR1 reads LGHNA; CDR2 reads YNFKEQ. CDR3 length: 16 amino acids. The junction had 15 bases not matched to a gene; V was cut back by 4 bases and J by 10 bases. Here the CDR3 reads CASSLGTGLDFEEQFF. The CDR3 nucleotides read TGTGCCAGCAGCCTAGGGACGGGACTAGATTTTGAAGAGCAGTTCTTC.

The V gene is TRBV15, the J gene TRBJ1-4, with D possibly TRBD1 on 5 matching bases. This CDR3 comprises 17 residues. CDR1 is LNHNV, CDR2 YYDKDF, per germline (reference sequence). Trimming shortened V by 1 base and J by 3 bases, and 15 bases separated the two germline ends. CDR3 in amino acids: CATSRATDRGPNEKLFF. In nucleotides, the CDR3 is TGTGCCACCAGCAGAGCCACGGACCGGGGCCCTAATGAAAAACTGTTTTTT.

Only a few counts were recorded for this clonotype. The chain uses TRBV30 and TRBJ1-2, with a tentative D call TRBD1 (5 bases). The CDR3 sequence is 13 residues long. The germline CDR1 and CDR2 sequences are GTSNPN and SVGIG (reference sequence). V lost 2 bases, J lost 3 bases, and 10 bases lay in between. The CDR3 loop is CAWSTGLDYGYTF. CDR3 DNA sequence: TGTGCCTGGAGTACGGGACTCGACTATGGCTACACCTTC.

This clonotype appeared a few times. J is TRBJ2-1 and V is TRBV6-2 or TRBV6-3; 10 bases are a match to TRBD2. CDR1 and CDR2 from the germline V gene are MNHEY and SVGEGT. The CDR3 covers 12 residues. The J segment lost 6 bases and the V segment lost 7 bases, leaving 0 bases of the junction unmatched. The CDR3 nucleotides read TGTGCCAGCAAGCGGGAGGGCAATGAGCAGTTCTTC. Amino acids: CASKREGNEQFF.

The V gene is TRBV20-1, the J gene TRBJ2-6; D is ambiguous. V was shortened by 5 bases and J by 4 bases, with 12 bases between the two germline ends. This CDR3 has 14 amino acids. Germline V gene data show CDR1 as DFQATT and CDR2 as SNEGSKA (reference sequence). The CDR3 reads CSARRVSGANVLTF. Here the CDR3 DNA reads TGCAGTGCTCGAAGGGTATCCGGGGCCAACGTCCTGACTTTC.

Points on this clonotype: Sequence at one end of the junction differs from germline and may be a read error. This rearrangement joins TRBV27 to TRBJ1-5; tentatively, D is TRBD1 (6 bases). Germline V gene lookup returns CDR1 MNHEY and CDR2 SMNVEV (reference sequence). CDR3 length: 19 amino acids. The CDR3 DNA reads TGTGCCAGCAGCAGTTTATCCATATTGGCAGGGGCTAGCAATCGGCCCCAGCATTTT. This codes for CASSSLSILAGASNRPQHF.

The V and J genes are TRBV27 and TRBJ1-2, with 7 bases lining up with TRBD1. V shed 4 bases and J 3 bases; nucleotides not matched to a gene: 8. The CDR3 totals 15 residues. The germline V gene has CDR1 MNHEY and CDR2 SMNVEV (reference sequence). The CDR3 loop is CASSSGTDRDYGYTF. In nucleotides, the CDR3 is TGTGCCAGCAGTTCCGGCACAGACAGGGACTATGGCTACACCTTC.

V is TRBV12-3 or TRBV12-4 and J is TRBJ2-7; 7 positions match TRBD1. The CDR3 has 15 residues. With V trimmed by 6 bases and J by 0 bases, 8 bases remained unmatched. The CDR3 reads CASSFEQGRSYEQYF. CDR3 in DNA: TGTGCCAGCAGCTTTGAACAGGGGCGCTCCTACGAGCAGTACTTC.

The chain is built from TRBV5-1 and TRBJ1-2, with 7 bases that match TRBD1. This CDR3 comprises 16 residues. The germline gives CDR1 SGHRS, CDR2 YFSETQ. V dropped 2 bases and J dropped 0; count of bases not matched to a gene: 7. CDR3 DNA sequence: TGCGCCAGCAGCTTCCGGACAGGAGAAGCTAACTATGGCTACACCTTC. Translation gives CASSFRTGEANYGYTF.

In this sample, this clonotype turned up a few times. This chain joins TRBV20-1 and TRBJ2-7; 7 positions match TRBD1. The CDR3 extends over 14 amino acids. The trim removed 2 bases at V and 2 bases at J, leaving 6 bases unmatched. Looked up from germline, CDR1 is DFQATT and CDR2 is SNEGSKA (reference sequence). The CDR3 is CSARPGTATYEQYF. The CDR3 coding sequence is TGCAGTGCTAGACCCGGGACAGCAACCTACGAGCAGTACTTC.

For the CDR3, the DNA is TGTGCCAGCAGCTTCTCCGGCTTGGCAACAGAGACCCAGTACTTC. This gives the protein CASSFSGLATETQYF. This sequence joins TRBV7-3 and TRBJ2-5, with D unresolved. The V end was cut by 3 bases, the J end by 4 bases, with 15 bases between. CDR1 is SGHTA, CDR2 FQGTGA, per germline. The CDR3 loop spans 15 amino acids.

A remark on this clonotype: A much larger clone lies a single base off, so this may be a read error. This rearrangement joins TRBV20-1 to TRBJ2-5; tentatively, D is TRBD2 (6 bases). Trimming shortened V by 0 bases and J by 11 bases, and 16 bases separated the two germline ends. This CDR3 is built from 13 residues. The germline gives CDR1 DFQATT, CDR2 SNEGSKA (reference sequence). The CDR3 bases are TGCAGTGCTAGAGACGGGAGAGACTACAAGCAGTACTTC. Residues: CSARDGRDYKQYF.

J is TRBJ1-5 and V is TRBV6-1; 7 bases are shared with TRBD1. J lost 4 bases, V lost 8 bases, and 17 bases had no gene match. The CDR3 extends over 17 amino acids. The germline CDR1 and CDR2 sequences are MNHNS and SASEGT. The CDR3 spells CASGRTGGQVWNQPQHF. The CDR3 DNA reads as TGTGCCAGCGGTCGCACAGGCGGACAGGTGTGGAATCAGCCCCAGCATTTT.

This sequence joins TRBV9 and TRBJ2-7; 8 bases agree with TRBD1. Trimming cost V 3 bases and J 0 bases; bases outside gene matches: 5. CDR3 length equals 15 residues. Germline CDR1 is SGDLS and CDR2 is YYNGEE. The CDR3 loop is CASSGLGQGSYEQYF. The CDR3 DNA sequence: TGTGCCAGCAGCGGACTTGGACAGGGCTCCTACGAGCAGTACTTC.

The rearrangement links TRBV18 to TRBJ1-2; perhaps TRBD1 as D (5 bases). CDR1 is KGHSH, CDR2 LQKENI, per germline. V lost 6 bases and J lost 4, with 18 bases in between. The CDR3 totals 15 residues. CDR3 loop: CASSPETESTYGYTF. The CDR3 coding sequence is TGTGCCAGCTCCCCCGAGACAGAGTCTACCTATGGCTACACCTTC.

V is TRBV7-2 and J is TRBJ2-3; the D is unclear. CDR1 and CDR2 (germline): SGHTA, FQGNSA. V was cut by 5 bases and J by 0 bases, with 9 bases left in between. The CDR3 sequence is 14 residues long. In nucleotides, the CDR3 is TGTGCCAGCAGCAGAACGCAGAGCACAGATACGCAGTATTTT. Amino acids: CASSRTQSTDTQYF. Supplemented by reference TRBV7-2 and TRBJ2-3, the full variable domain reads GAGVSQSPSNKVTEKGKDVELRCDPISGHTALYWYRQSLGQGLEFLIYFQGNSAPDKSGLPSDRFSAERTGGSVSTLTIQRTQQEDSAVYLCASSRTQSTDTQYFGPGTRLTVL.

V usage is TRBV7-2 and J usage is TRBJ2-3; D is unresolved. The length of the CDR3 is 15 residues. The germline V gene has CDR1 SGHTA and CDR2 FQGNSA. Deletions cut 0 bases from V and 2 bases from J, with 9 bases between. The DNA of the CDR3 is TGTGCCAGCAGCTTAGCGATAGTCGCCACAGATACGCAGTATTTT. Translating gives CASSLAIVATDTQYF.

The chain has TRBV7-2 and TRBJ2-7; weak D call: TRBD2 (7 bases). Germline V gene data show CDR1 as SGHTA and CDR2 as FQGNSA. Trimming cost V 1 base and J 4 bases, with 14 bases left between them. The CDR3 covers 15 residues. CDR3: CASSLDLRGGYEQYF. DNA of the CDR3: TGTGCCAGCAGCTTAGATTTAAGGGGGGGATACGAGCAGTACTTC. Using reference TRBV7-2 and TRBJ2-7 for the parts outside the CDR3, the full variable domain is GAGVSQSPSNKVTEKGKDVELRCDPISGHTALYWYRQSLGQGLEFLIYFQGNSAPDKSGLPSDRFSAERTGGSVSTLTIQRTQQEDSAVYLCASSLDLRGGYEQYFGPGTRLTVT.

A few counts support this clonotype. J is TRBJ2-5 and V is TRBV7-6; 7 positions agree with TRBD2. J lost 1 base, V lost 5 bases, and 10 bases had no gene match. The CDR3 sequence is 16 residues long. Germline assignment: CDR1 SGHVS and CDR2 FNYEAQ. The CDR3 sequence: CASSPRAGEIQETQYF. The CDR3, as DNA: TGTGCCAGCAGCCCGCGCGCGGGAGAAATCCAAGAGACCCAGTACTTC. Based on the CDR3 plus reference TRBV7-6 and TRBJ2-5, the full variable domain is GAGVSQSPRYKVTKRGQDVALRCDPISGHVSLYWYRQALGQGPEFLTYFNYEAQQDKSGLPNDRFSAERPEGSISTLTIQRTEQRDSAMYRCASSPRAGEIQETQYFGPGTRLLVL.

V and J are TRBV4-3 and TRBJ1-1; D call uncertain. Germline loops: CDR1 LGHNA, CDR2 YSLEER. This CDR3 region has 14 residues. Trimming removed 0 bases from V and 8 bases from J, with 13 bases in between. The chain's CDR3 is CASSQDMTLGEAFF. Here the CDR3 DNA reads TGCGCCAGCAGCCAAGATATGACGTTGGGGGAAGCTTTCTTT.